This is a list of T cell receptor beta chains from one sample in a study of human CD4 T cells and Enterobacteriaceae. Measured with immunoSEQ multiplex PCR; TCRdb has only the in-frame clones, and not every one. The profile covers about 29,000 clones, with roughly 79% appearing a single time and around 1.5% taken by the ten largest. The sequencing input was memory CD4+ T cells from blood. These receptors came from a human donor in good health. CDR3s include the opening cysteine and the closing phenylalanine or tryptophan. Fields, in order: CDR3 DNA, CDR3 protein, J gene, clone size, V gene, D gene. D genes are given only for firm matches. Clone size is given for some rows only: seen once, a few or many times, or a class if the clone is expanded.

CDR3 DNA: TGTGCCACCAGCAGAGATGGTGGAGGGAGATTACGGGAAAAACTGTTTTTT
CDR3 protein: CATSRDGGGRLREKLFF
J gene: TRBJ1-4
clone size: -
V gene: TRBV15
D gene: -

CDR3 DNA: TGTGCCAGCAGTTTAGAGGCAGGGGGCGGAAGTGGTGGCTACACCTTC
CDR3 protein: CASSLEAGGGSGGYTF
J gene: TRBJ1-2
clone size: few
V gene: TRBV27
D gene: TRBD1

CDR3 DNA: TGTGCCAGCAGCCACGTTTCTCGGGAGAGGGGACAAGATACGCAGTATTTT
CDR3 protein: CASSHVSRERGQDTQYF
J gene: TRBJ2-3
clone size: -
V gene: TRBV11-2
D gene: -

CDR3 DNA: TGCGCCAGCAGCTTAGGAACGAACACCGGGGAGCTGTTTTTT
CDR3 protein: CASSLGTNTGELFF
J gene: TRBJ2-2
clone size: -
V gene: TRBV5-1
D gene: -

CDR3 DNA: TGTGCCAGCAGCTCGTCCCAGCGTAGCGAGCAGTACTTC
CDR3 protein: CASSSSQRSEQYF
J gene: TRBJ2-7
clone size: -
V gene: TRBV5-6
D gene: -

CDR3 DNA: TGCGCCAGCAGCTTGGGCCGGGCCGTTCAAGAGACCCAGTACTTC
CDR3 protein: CASSLGRAVQETQYF
J gene: TRBJ2-5
clone size: -
V gene: TRBV5-1
D gene: -

CDR3 DNA: TGTGCCAGCAGCTTTGCCCGCTTAGCCTTTAGGGGAGAGACCCAGTACTTC
CDR3 protein: CASSFARLAFRGETQYF
J gene: TRBJ2-5
clone size: -
V gene: TRBV7-3
D gene: -

CDR3 DNA: TGCGCCAGCAGCATGACAGGCGGCTCCTACAATGAGCAGTTCTTC
CDR3 protein: CASSMTGGSYNEQFF
J gene: TRBJ2-1
clone size: -
V gene: TRBV5-1
D gene: -

CDR3 DNA: TGCGCCAGCAGCGGGGTTGACGTCCTGACTTTC
CDR3 protein: CASSGVDVLTF
J gene: TRBJ2-6
clone size: -
V gene: TRBV5-1
D gene: -

CDR3 DNA: TGTGCCTGGAGTTCTCCGGACTGGGGAAATCAGCCCCAGCATTTT
CDR3 protein: CAWSSPDWGNQPQHF
J gene: TRBJ1-5
clone size: -
V gene: TRBV30
D gene: -

CDR3 DNA: TGTGCCACCAGGAGGGGGACAGAGTCCTACAATGAGCAGTTCTTC
CDR3 protein: CATRRGTESYNEQFF
J gene: TRBJ2-1
clone size: -
V gene: TRBV11-2
D gene: -

CDR3 DNA: TGTGCCAGCAGCCCAGCGGGGAGCTCCTACAATGAGCAGTTCTTC
CDR3 protein: CASSPAGSSYNEQFF
J gene: TRBJ2-1
clone size: -
V gene: TRBV6-4
D gene: TRBD2

CDR3 DNA: TGTGCCAGCAGCAGGGATGGGATCATGAACACTGAAGCTTTCTTT
CDR3 protein: CASSRDGIMNTEAFF
J gene: TRBJ1-1
clone size: -
V gene: TRBV6-5
D gene: -

CDR3 DNA: TGTGCCAGCAGTGAATGGACCGACACCGGGGAGCTGTTTTTT
CDR3 protein: CASSEWTDTGELFF
J gene: TRBJ2-2
clone size: -
V gene: TRBV25-1
D gene: -

CDR3 DNA: TGTGCCAGCAGCCTCGACACAGGAGCTGGAAACACCATATATTTT
CDR3 protein: CASSLDTGAGNTIYF
J gene: TRBJ1-3
clone size: few
V gene: TRBV7-2
D gene: -

CDR3 DNA: TGTGCCAGCAGGGGGTCGTTCAGCTCCTACGAGCAGTACTTC
CDR3 protein: CASRGSFSSYEQYF
J gene: TRBJ2-7
clone size: -
V gene: TRBV28
D gene: -

CDR3 DNA: TGTGCCAGCAGCTTAGGAGCGGGCAACTCCTACGAGCAGTACTTC
CDR3 protein: CASSLGAGNSYEQYF
J gene: TRBJ2-7
clone size: -
V gene: TRBV7-2
D gene: -

CDR3 DNA: TGTGCCAGCAGCCAGAACCCGGACAGTCAAGAGACCCAGTACTTC
CDR3 protein: CASSQNPDSQETQYF
J gene: TRBJ2-5
clone size: -
V gene: TRBV9
D gene: -

CDR3 DNA: TGTGCCAGCAGTACACCAGAGGGGCTATTCGACGATGAGCAGTTCTTC
CDR3 protein: CASSTPEGLFDDEQFF
J gene: TRBJ2-1
clone size: -
V gene: TRBV11-2
D gene: -

CDR3 DNA: TGCAGCGGTCGAGGCTATGCCGGAGGGGAGCTGTTTTTT
CDR3 protein: CSGRGYAGGELFF
J gene: TRBJ2-2
clone size: -
V gene: TRBV29-1
D gene: -

CDR3 DNA: TGTGCCTCAGGGGCAGGGGTAGACTATGGCTACACCTTC
CDR3 protein: CASGAGVDYGYTF
J gene: TRBJ1-2
clone size: -
V gene: TRBV28
D gene: -

CDR3 DNA: TGTGCCAGCAGTCCCGGACTAGCGGGAGTAAGCACCGGGGAGCTGTTTTTT
CDR3 protein: CASSPGLAGVSTGELFF
J gene: TRBJ2-2
clone size: -
V gene: TRBV27
D gene: TRBD2

CDR3 DNA: TGTGCCAGCAGCGTAGACGAGACACGGGATACGCAGTATTTT
CDR3 protein: CASSVDETRDTQYF
J gene: TRBJ2-3
clone size: -
V gene: TRBV9
D gene: -

CDR3 DNA: TGCGCCAGCAGCCCACTAGCGGAGGCGGGGACCCAGTACTTC
CDR3 protein: CASSPLAEAGTQYF
J gene: TRBJ2-5
clone size: -
V gene: TRBV5-1
D gene: TRBD2

CDR3 DNA: TGTGCCAGCATCCCTGGACAGGGGTGGGTCACTGAAGCTTTCTTT
CDR3 protein: CASIPGQGWVTEAFF
J gene: TRBJ1-1
clone size: -
V gene: TRBV27
D gene: TRBD1

CDR3 DNA: TGTGCCAGCAGTTCCCCCCTCAATGGCTACACCTTC
CDR3 protein: CASSSPLNGYTF
J gene: TRBJ1-2
clone size: -
V gene: TRBV28
D gene: -

CDR3 DNA: TGTGCCAGCAGCTACGGACAGAACTATGGCTACACCTTC
CDR3 protein: CASSYGQNYGYTF
J gene: TRBJ1-2
clone size: -
V gene: TRBV28
D gene: -

CDR3 DNA: TGTGCCTGGAGTGTGGGTCCGGGAAATGGGAATGGCTACACCTTC
CDR3 protein: CAWSVGPGNGNGYTF
J gene: TRBJ1-2
clone size: -
V gene: TRBV30
D gene: -

CDR3 DNA: TGCAGTGCTTCAGCCAAAAACATTCAGTACTTC
CDR3 protein: CSASAKNIQYF
J gene: TRBJ2-4
clone size: -
V gene: TRBV20-1
D gene: -

CDR3 DNA: TGCGCCAGCAGCTCCCAGACTAGCGGGAGGGGAAATGAGCAGTTCTTC
CDR3 protein: CASSSQTSGRGNEQFF
J gene: TRBJ2-1
clone size: -
V gene: TRBV5-1
D gene: TRBD2

CDR3 DNA: TGTGCCAGCAGCGTATTAGCGGGAGAGTGGGATACGCAGTATTTT
CDR3 protein: CASSVLAGEWDTQYF
J gene: TRBJ2-3
clone size: -
V gene: TRBV11-2
D gene: TRBD2

CDR3 DNA: TGTGCCAGCAGCAGTTGGGAGCGGGAGGACCCAGATACGCAGTATTTT
CDR3 protein: CASSSWEREDPDTQYF
J gene: TRBJ2-3
clone size: -
V gene: TRBV7-3
D gene: TRBD2

CDR3 DNA: TGTGCCAGCAGCCCTTTTAGGGACCAAAACACCGGGGAGCTGTTTTTT
CDR3 protein: CASSPFRDQNTGELFF
J gene: TRBJ2-2
clone size: few
V gene: TRBV11-2
D gene: -

CDR3 DNA: TGTGCCAGCAGCTTAGATGAAGGGGCTGGCACAGATACGCAGTATTTT
CDR3 protein: CASSLDEGAGTDTQYF
J gene: TRBJ2-3
clone size: -
V gene: TRBV11-2
D gene: -

CDR3 DNA: TGTGCCACCCCATCCAGTGAGCAGTTCTTC
CDR3 protein: CATPSSEQFF
J gene: TRBJ2-1
clone size: -
V gene: TRBV28
D gene: -

CDR3 DNA: TGTGCCAGCAGTCCCGGGTTGATTAGCAATCAGCCCCAGCATTTT
CDR3 protein: CASSPGLISNQPQHF
J gene: TRBJ1-5
clone size: -
V gene: TRBV28
D gene: -

CDR3 DNA: TGTGCCAGCATGGGGTTCTCTGGAAACACCATATATTTT
CDR3 protein: CASMGFSGNTIYF
J gene: TRBJ1-3
clone size: -
V gene: TRBV6-5
D gene: -

CDR3 DNA: TGTGCCAGCGCTAAAGGTCGAGGGGGCCAAGAGACCCAGTACTTC
CDR3 protein: CASAKGRGGQETQYF
J gene: TRBJ2-5
clone size: -
V gene: TRBV2
D gene: -

CDR3 DNA: TGTGCCAGCAGCTCCGGTTGGCGGGGATTTGGTTTTGAGCAGTACTTC
CDR3 protein: CASSSGWRGFGFEQYF
J gene: TRBJ2-7
clone size: -
V gene: TRBV5-8
D gene: -

CDR3 DNA: TGCGCCAGCAGTGATGGCCACACAAGGAGCTATGGCTACACCTTC
CDR3 protein: CASSDGHTRSYGYTF
J gene: TRBJ1-2
clone size: once
V gene: TRBV10-2
D gene: -

CDR3 DNA: TGTGCCACCCAGGCAGGAGGGGGGGGTCAGCCCCAGCATTTT
CDR3 protein: CATQAGGGGQPQHF
J gene: TRBJ1-5
clone size: -
V gene: TRBV10-3
D gene: -

CDR3 DNA: TGTGCCAGCAGCGTAGGACAGGGAGGTTTGACCGGGGAGCTGTTTTTT
CDR3 protein: CASSVGQGGLTGELFF
J gene: TRBJ2-2
clone size: -
V gene: TRBV9
D gene: -

CDR3 DNA: TGCGCCAGCAGCTGGACCTTTTCCGGGGAGCTGTTTTTT
CDR3 protein: CASSWTFSGELFF
J gene: TRBJ2-2
clone size: -
V gene: TRBV5-1
D gene: -

CDR3 DNA: TGCGCCAGCAGCTTGTCTAGCGGGAGGACGTCCTACAATGAGCAGTTCTTC
CDR3 protein: CASSLSSGRTSYNEQFF
J gene: TRBJ2-1
clone size: -
V gene: TRBV5-1
D gene: TRBD2

CDR3 DNA: TGTGCCTGGAGTGGATCCGGGGGGACCCAGTACTTC
CDR3 protein: CAWSGSGGTQYF
J gene: TRBJ2-5
clone size: -
V gene: TRBV30
D gene: -